The 16 T cell receptor beta chains below come from one sample, sequenced in a study of blood T cell repertoires in COVID-19. Some clones are missing from TCRdb's copy, which holds only in-frame ones; the method was immunoSEQ multiplex PCR. This sample has roughly 100,000 clones, with about two thirds found just once. What was sequenced was peripheral blood. Receptors originate from a human donor with acute or convalescent COVID-19. The donor label of this sample is uncertain.

This clone was seen a single time. V gene TRBV6-5 combines with J gene TRBJ1-1, with a weak D call TRBD1 (5 bases). The germline CDR1 and CDR2 sequences are MNHEY and SVGAGI. This CDR3 region has 15 residues. The V and J ends lost 2 bases and 3 bases respectively, with 13 bases between them. The CDR3 DNA follows: TGTGCCAGCAGTTACGCAGGGCTGATGGACACTGAAGCTTTCTTT. Translation: CASSYAGLMDTEAFF.

V is TRBV7-2 and J is TRBJ2-3; 9 positions agree with TRBD1. This CDR3 region has 14 residues. V was pared by 5 bases and J by 3 bases, with 3 bases of the junction left unmatched. Germline-derived CDR1 and CDR2 are SGHTA and FQGNSA. The CDR3 protein is CASSVGQGTDTQYF. Here the CDR3 DNA reads TGTGCCAGCAGCGTCGGACAGGGGACAGATACGCAGTATTTT.

The rearrangement links TRBV24-1 to TRBJ1-5; D not certain. The CDR3 is made up of 12 amino acids. With 7 bases removed from V and 5 bases from J, the gap between germline ends came to 8 bases. In germline, CDR1 is KGHDR, CDR2 SFDVKD. Here the CDR3 DNA reads TGTGCCACCAGCATCGGGGATCAGCCCCAGCATTTT. Amino acid sequence: CATSIGDQPQHF.

The V and J genes are TRBV3-1 (or the pseudogene TRBV3-2) and TRBJ1-1; D ambiguous. Germline values: CDR1 LGHDT, CDR2 YNNKEL (reference sequence). V lost 4 bases, J lost 1 base, and 7 bases lay in between. This CDR3 is 13 amino acids long. This CDR3 reads CASSLAENTEAFF. The CDR3 DNA reads as TGTGCCAGCAGCCTAGCAGAGAACACTGAAGCTTTCTTT.

The CDR3: CASSLARTGSGNTIYF. The CDR3 DNA reads as TGTGCCAGCAGCTTAGCGCGAACAGGTAGCGGAAACACCATATATTTT. This chain links TRBV7-9 with TRBJ1-3, with a possible D match to TRBD1 (5 bases). The CDR3 runs to 16 residues. Between the trimmed V and J ends, which lost 0 bases and 4 bases, there was a span of 13 bases. Germline V gives CDR1 SEHNR, CDR2 FQNEAQ (reference sequence).

This rearrangement joins TRBV5-1 to TRBJ1-1, with D maybe TRBD1 (6 bases). The V and J ends lost 2 bases and 11 bases respectively, with 16 bases between them. The CDR3 covers 13 residues. Germline loops: CDR1 SGHRS, CDR2 YFSETQ. The CDR3 DNA reads as TGCGCCAGCAGCTTAGAGGACAGCCGCTGGGCTTTCTTT. Protein: CASSLEDSRWAFF.

The V gene is TRBV7-8, the J gene TRBJ1-2, with D maybe TRBD1 (5 bases). V lost 2 bases, J lost 4 bases, and 20 bases lay in between. The CDR3 is 17 amino acids. Germline CDR1 is SGHVS and CDR2 is FQNEAQ. The CDR3 is CASSLMGGVLTSYGYTF. DNA for the CDR3: TGTGCCAGCAGCTTAATGGGGGGGGTATTAACAAGCTATGGCTACACCTTC.

Details on this clone: Without the conserved terminal phenylalanine or tryptophan, this CDR3 likely stems from a read error. The V and J genes are TRBV9 and TRBJ1-2, with D maybe TRBD1 (6 bases). Trimming left V 0 bases short and J 2 bases short, with 14 bases between. Germline CDR1 is SGDLS and CDR2 is YYNGEE. The CDR3 is 16 amino acids. The DNA of the CDR3 is TGTGCCAGCAGCGTAGGAACAGGGTGGGGCAACTATGGCTACACCTCC. Translated, it gives CASSVGTGWGNYGYTS.

This clone was recorded many times. The chain employs TRBV18 and TRBJ1-2, with 8 bases that match TRBD1. Unmatched junction bases numbered 7, after V lost 5 bases and J lost 11 bases. This CDR3 has 12 amino acids. CDR1 is KGHSH, CDR2 LQKENI, per germline. CDR3 nucleotides: TGTGCCAGCTCATTGGACAGGGTTTGGTACACCTTC. The encoded protein is CASSLDRVWYTF.

This clone was found a few times. The CDR3 DNA is TGCGCCAGCAGCTTAGACGGGGGGGTAGGACCCGATACGCAGTATTTT. Translation: CASSLDGGVGPDTQYF. V gene TRBV5-1 combines with J gene TRBJ2-3; 8 bases fit TRBD2. Unmatched junction bases numbered 11, after V lost 2 bases and J lost 6 bases. The germline CDR1 and CDR2 sequences are SGHRS and YFSETQ. CDR3 length: 16 amino acids.

V usage is TRBV6-1 and J usage is TRBJ1-2; no reliable D call. CDR1 MNHNS and CDR2 SASEGT come from the germline V gene. Trimming removed 0 bases at V and 1 base at J, with 9 bases between. The CDR3 length is 15 residues. The CDR3 DNA reads TGTGCCAGCAGTGAAGCGGCCGCAGTTAACTATGGCTACACCTTC. Its protein product is CASSEAAAVNYGYTF.

The chain carries TRBV6-4 and TRBJ2-3, with no clear D. V was shortened by 6 bases and J by 0 bases, with 13 bases between the two germline ends. Germline V CDR1 and CDR2: MRHNA, SNTAGT. There are 15 residues in the CDR3. CDR3 amino acids: CASSLSLGSTDTQYF. DNA for the CDR3: TGTGCCAGCAGCCTTAGCCTTGGTAGCACAGATACGCAGTATTTT.

This clone was detected only a few times. The CDR3 reads CASSPTGQGNEQFF. CDR3 nucleotide sequence: TGTGCCAGCTCACCCACCGGACAGGGCAATGAGCAGTTCTTC. V gene TRBV18 combines with J gene TRBJ2-1; the match to TRBD1 covers 8 bases. In germline, CDR1 is KGHSH, CDR2 LQKENI. The CDR3 totals 14 residues. With V trimmed by 3 bases and J by 6 bases, 4 bases remained unmatched. The variable domain in full, with the rest retrieved from reference TRBV18 and TRBJ2-1, is NAGVMQNPRHLVRRRGQEARLRCSPMKGHSHVYWYRQLPEEGLKFMVYLQKENIIDESGMPKERFSAEFPKEGPSILRIQQVVRGDSAAYFCASSPTGQGNEQFFGPGTRLTVL.

The V call is TRBV6-5, the J call TRBJ2-2; TRBD1 agrees at 9 bases. Germline V gene lookup returns CDR1 MNHEY and CDR2 SVGAGI. The CDR3 length is 15 residues. The V and J ends lost 4 bases and 7 bases, in that order; junction bases with no gene match: 7. The CDR3 sequence: CASSSRQGGHGELFF. The CDR3 DNA reads as TGTGCCAGCAGTTCAAGACAGGGGGGACACGGGGAGCTGTTTTTT.

V and J are TRBV2 and TRBJ1-1, with TRBD1 matching over 7 bases. From germline, CDR1 is SNHLY and CDR2 FYNNEI. Unmatched junction bases numbered 5, after V lost 9 bases and J lost 7 bases. The CDR3 spans 11 residues. CDR3 sequence: CARTGSLEAFF. DNA of the CDR3: TGTGCCAGGACAGGGTCCCTTGAAGCTTTCTTT.

This clone was seen only once. The chain combines TRBV7-3 with TRBJ1-1, with unresolved D. Trimming took off 0 bases at V and 5 bases at J, with 7 bases between the two ends. The CDR3 consists of 13 residues. Germline V gene sequence: CDR1 SGHTA, CDR2 FQGTGA. The CDR3 here is CASSLTPVTEAFF. The CDR3, as DNA: TGTGCCAGCAGCTTAACTCCGGTGACTGAAGCTTTCTTT. Filled out from reference TRBV7-3 and TRBJ1-1, the complete variable domain reads GAGVSQTPSNKVTEKGKYVELRCDPISGHTALYWYRQSLGQGPEFLIYFQGTGAADDSGLPNDRFFAVRPEGSVSTLKIQRTERGDSAVYLCASSLTPVTEAFFGQGTRLTVV.